Sequencing of this T cell receptor beta chain was carried out in a study of shared clonotypes between healthy human individuals. Broader study findings: Naive subsets typically showed greater estimated richness than memory subsets.

Each cell subset's genomic DNA was divided evenly among several immunoSEQ plates. Libraries were prepared by immunoSEQ multiplex PCR; TCRdb keeps only in-frame clonotypes and omits some of them. Among some 600,000 clones, about 96% were seen once, and the ten largest hold around 0.1%. The length of the CDR3 is 11 residues. Trimming pared 4 bases from V and 0 bases from J, leaving 3 bases between. Germline CDR1 reads SQVTM; CDR2 reads ANQGSEA. CD45RO-negative CD8 cells positively selected for CCR7 made up the naive population, which excluded terminally differentiated effector memory CD45RA+ cells. For this clone: Its antigen is still unknown. In the same sample, other DNA sequences code for this CDR3.

The TCR comes from a woman under 40 in good health. The chain recombines TRBV29-1 with TRBJ1-1; D remains ambiguous. The sequencing input was naive CD8+ T cells sorted from blood. The DNA of the CDR3 is TGCAGCGTTGTAATGAACACTGAAGCTTTCTTT. Its translation: CSVVMNTEAFF.